This entry lists 26 T cell receptor beta chains sequenced from one sample in a study of cytomegalovirus exposure and HLA in healthy donors. PCR involved 60 Vbeta and 13 Jbeta primers. The table came from immunoSEQ multiplex PCR; TCRdb's copy has only in-frame clones and leaves some out. The sample carries over 100,000 clones, 80% to 85% recorded once. Sequencing was performed on PBMCs. All receptors come from a woman aged 25 to 39 in good health and CMV-seronegative.

The CDR3 nucleotides read TGTGCCAGTAGTATGGGGGCGGGAGGGGGTTTTGAGCAGTTCTTC. This codes for CASSMGAGGGFEQFF. This rearrangement joins TRBV19 to TRBJ2-1, with 9 nucleotides matching TRBD2. The CDR3 is 15 residues long. In germline, CDR1 is LNHDA, CDR2 SQIVND (reference sequence). J gave up 9 bases and V 3 bases, and 9 bases lay outside the gene matches.

Worth noting for this clone: At the DNA level, this CDR3 is encoded by other sequences in the same sample as well. The genes are TRBV29-1 and TRBJ2-7; 11 positions match TRBD2. The CDR3 runs 16 residues. Losses at the gene ends were 0 bases for V and 2 bases for J; bases not matched to a gene: 6. The germline gives CDR1 SQVTM, CDR2 ANQGSEA. The CDR3 coding sequence is TGCAGCGTTGAAGATTTGCTAGCGGGGGGAACCTACGAGCAGTACTTC. Protein product: CSVEDLLAGGTYEQYF.

This clone was seen only once. This chain connects TRBV7-7 to TRBJ2-3, with 7 bases identical to TRBD2. CDR1 is SSHAT, CDR2 FNYEAQ, per germline (reference sequence). J was trimmed by 1 base and V by 3 bases; bases with no gene match: 4. The CDR3 loop spans 15 amino acids. As DNA, the CDR3 is TGTGCCAGCAGCTTCGGGCTAGCGGGCACAGATACGCAGTATTTT. Translation: CASSFGLAGTDTQYF. Variable domain in full (rest from reference TRBV7-7 and TRBJ2-3): GAGVSQSPRYKVTKRGQDVTLRCDPISSHATLYWYQQALGQGPEFLTYFNYEAQPDKSGLPSDRFSAERPEGSISTLTIQRTEQRDSAMYRCASSFGLAGTDTQYFGPGTRLTVL.

The chain uses TRBV30 and TRBJ2-1, with 8 bases identical to TRBD2. The germline CDR1 and CDR2 sequences are GTSNPN and SVGIG (reference sequence). J was trimmed by 2 bases and V by 1 base; bases with no gene match: 10. This CDR3 has 17 amino acids. CDR3 amino acids: CAWSASRTSGTYNEQFF. The CDR3 coding sequence is TGTGCCTGGAGTGCCTCCCGAACTAGCGGAACCTACAATGAGCAGTTCTTC.

This chain uses TRBV11-2 with TRBJ2-7, with D possibly being TRBD1 (5 bases). The V end lost 0 bases, the J end lost 6 bases, and 12 bases lay between the germline ends. The length of the CDR3 is 14 residues. Germline V CDR1 and CDR2: SGHAT, FQNNGV. The CDR3 DNA reads TGTGCCAGCAGCTTAGAGGGCAGGCAGGGCGAGCAGTACTTC. Translation: CASSLEGRQGEQYF.

The rearrangement joins TRBV7-9 to TRBJ2-2; a weak D match, TRBD1 (6 bases). The V and J ends lost 5 bases and 6 bases respectively, with 19 bases between them. The CDR3 is made up of 16 amino acids. CDR1 and CDR2 from the germline V gene are SEHNR and FQNEAQ (reference sequence). The CDR3 DNA reads TGTGCCAGCAGCATACAGGGATTGGGTATAGCCGGGGAGCTGTTTTTT. Protein product: CASSIQGLGIAGELFF.

This chain connects TRBV7-2 to TRBJ2-2; 7 bases line up with TRBD2. V shed 0 bases and J 5 bases; nucleotides not matched to a gene: 9. This CDR3 is 17 amino acids long. Germline CDR1 and CDR2: SGHTA and FQGNSA. CDR3 sequence (DNA): TGTGCCAGCAGCTTAGCGAATGCGGGAGTAGGTACCGGGGAGCTGTTTTTT. Translated, it gives CASSLANAGVGTGELFF.

As concerns this clone: Relative to the germline gene, one junction end is altered; a read error may explain this. The chain is built from TRBV6-4 and TRBJ2-2; a weak D match, TRBD2 (5 bases). CDR3 size: 13 residues. The germline V gene has CDR1 MRHNA and CDR2 SNTAGT. CDR3: CTSSRDWAGELFF. Written as DNA, the CDR3 is TGTACCAGCAGCCGGGATTGGGCCGGGGAGCTGTTTTTT.

The CDR3 sequence is CASSPPLSLNTEAFF. CDR3 bases: TGTGCCAGCAGCCCCCCACTCTCCCTGAACACTGAAGCTTTCTTT. The V and J genes are TRBV5-4 and TRBJ1-1; D ambiguous. This CDR3 has 15 amino acids. Germline lookup yields CDR1 SGHNT and CDR2 YYREEE (reference sequence). V was cut by 4 bases and J by 0 bases, with 13 bases left in between.

The chain combines TRBV5-1 with TRBJ2-7, with 8 bases that match TRBD2. V lost 8 bases and J lost 0; bases outside the gene matches: 7. Germline V CDR1 and CDR2: SGHRS, YFSETQ. CDR3 size: 14 residues. The CDR3 DNA sequence: TGCGCCAGTAAACTAGCGGTGAGCTCCTACGAGCAGTACTTC. Its translation: CASKLAVSSYEQYF.

The J gene is TRBJ1-4, the V gene TRBV18, with D tentatively TRBD1 (5 bases). Trimming removed 3 bases at V and 7 bases at J, with 9 bases between. This CDR3 region has 13 residues. CDR1 KGHSH and CDR2 LQKENI come from the germline V gene. CDR3 loop: CASSPGHREKLFF. The CDR3 DNA sequence: TGTGCCAGCTCACCCGGACATCGTGAAAAACTGTTTTTT.

The table lists this clone with a few counts. This sequence joins TRBV30 and TRBJ1-1; TRBD1 is a possible D gene (5 bases). V was clipped by 4 bases and J by 3 bases, with 12 bases between them. The CDR3 extends over 13 amino acids. The V gene's germline CDR1 is GTSNPN and CDR2 SVGIG (reference sequence). The CDR3 loop is CAWNVAGDTEAFF. The CDR3 DNA follows: TGTGCCTGGAATGTAGCGGGGGACACTGAAGCTTTCTTT.

The chain is built from TRBV5-1 and TRBJ1-1; a weak D match, TRBD1 (6 bases). Trimming removed 7 bases from V and 4 bases from J, with 23 bases in between. This CDR3 comprises 16 residues. Germline V gives CDR1 SGHRS, CDR2 YFSETQ. The CDR3 reads CASAKELQGRATEAFF. The CDR3 bases are TGCGCCAGCGCCAAAGAACTTCAGGGGAGGGCCACTGAAGCTTTCTTT.

In nucleotides, the CDR3 is TGTGCCAGCAGTCCGACAGTAAAGGGGCCCCAGCATTTT. Translation: CASSPTVKGPQHF. The chain is built from TRBV6-4 and TRBJ1-5, with D perhaps TRBD1 (5 bases). The germline V gene encodes CDR1 MRHNA and CDR2 SNTAGT. V was clipped by 5 bases and J by 9 bases, with 14 bases between them. The CDR3 totals 13 residues.

This clone showed up just once. The CDR3 loop is CASTRGGGGGTDTQYF. The CDR3 DNA reads as TGCGCCAGCACCCGAGGTGGTGGGGGAGGGACAGATACGCAGTATTTT. This chain connects TRBV5-1 to TRBJ2-3; TRBD2 agrees at 7 bases. Germline V CDR1 and CDR2: SGHRS, YFSETQ. The CDR3 is 16 residues long. Trimming at V came to 6 bases and at J to 3 bases, leaving 13 bases not matched to a gene.

In DNA, the CDR3 is TGTGCCAGCAGCCATCCGCCAGACTATGGCTACACCTTC. It yields the protein CASSHPPDYGYTF. The rearrangement links TRBV9 to TRBJ1-2; D unclear. Germline V gene lookup returns CDR1 SGDLS and CDR2 YYNGEE. Deletions cut 4 bases from V and 3 bases from J, with 10 bases between. The CDR3 covers 13 residues.

The chain links TRBV28 to TRBJ2-7, with TRBD1 matching 10 bases. J lost 5 bases, V lost 6 bases, and 7 bases had no gene match. Germline lookup yields CDR1 MDHEN and CDR2 SYDVKM. This CDR3 has 14 residues. The CDR3 region has the DNA TGTGCCAGCAGCCCCGACAGGGGGCGGCACGAGCAGTACTTC. Protein sequence: CASSPDRGRHEQYF. Drawing the rest from reference TRBV28 and TRBJ2-7, the complete variable domain is DVKVTQSSRYLVKRTGEKVFLECVQDMDHENMFWYRQDPGLGLRLIYFSYDVKMKEKGDIPEGYSVSREKKERFSLILESASTNQTSMYLCASSPDRGRHEQYFGPGTRLTVT.

V and J are TRBV5-1 and TRBJ2-3; perhaps TRBD2 as D (5 bases). The CDR3 totals 15 residues. V dropped 0 bases and J dropped 2 bases, with 10 bases sitting between them. Looked up from germline, CDR1 is SGHRS and CDR2 is YFSETQ. For the CDR3, the DNA is TGCGCCAGCAGCTTGGCCGAGCGGTCCACAGATACGCAGTATTTT. It specifies CASSLAERSTDTQYF.

CDR3 in amino acids: CASSQREEAFF. The CDR3 coding sequence is TGTGCCAGCAGCCAGAGGGAAGAAGCTTTCTTT. The genes are TRBV5-4 and TRBJ1-1; D is undetermined. This CDR3 region has 11 residues. Germline CDR1 SGHNT, CDR2 YYREEE (reference sequence). Deletions cut 4 bases from V and 8 bases from J, with 9 bases between.

Details on this clone: Relative to the germline gene, one junction end is altered; a read error may explain this. This chain joins TRBV7-9 and TRBJ1-1; unclear D gene. Germline V gene lookup returns CDR1 SEHNR and CDR2 FQNEAQ (reference sequence). The CDR3 is made up of 12 amino acids. CDR3 sequence (DNA): TGTTCCAGCAGCGTACAGAGAACTGAAGCTTTCTTT. It specifies CSSSVQRTEAFF. The full variable domain, rest sourced from reference TRBV7-9 and TRBJ1-1, is DTGVSQNPRHKITKRGQNVTFRCDPISEHNRLYWYRQTLGQGPEFLTYFQNEAQLEKSRLLSDRFSAERPKGSFSTLEIQRTEQGDSAMYLCSSSVQRTEAFFGQGTRLTVV.

The table lists this clone with a few counts. This chain links TRBV2 with TRBJ2-1; 10 bases line up with TRBD2. V lost 7 bases to trimming and J lost 6 bases; unmatched junction nucleotides: 15. The germline gives CDR1 SNHLY, CDR2 FYNNEI. The CDR3 runs to 17 residues. The CDR3 nucleotides are TGTGCCAGCACCCAGGGGGCTAGCGGGAGTAGGGTCAATGAGCAGTTCTTC. It yields the protein CASTQGASGSRVNEQFF. Filled out from reference TRBV2 and TRBJ2-1, the complete variable domain reads EPEVTQTPSHQVTQMGQEVILRCVPISNHLYFYWYRQILGQKVEFLVSFYNNEISEKSEIFDDQFSVERPDGSNFTLKIRSTKLEDSAMYFCASTQGASGSRVNEQFFGPGTRLTVL.

V usage is TRBV15 and J usage is TRBJ2-1; 8 bases match TRBD1. V was clipped by 0 bases and J by 7 bases; unmatched bases: 8. Germline V lookup: CDR1 LNHNV, CDR2 YYDKDF (reference sequence). This CDR3 has 16 residues. CDR3 DNA: TGTGCCACCAGCAGAGATCGACAGGGGTTGGGGAATGAGCAGTTCTTC. Protein sequence: CATSRDRQGLGNEQFF. Complete variable domain (other parts from reference TRBV15 and TRBJ2-1): DAMVIQNPRYQVTQFGKPVTLSCSQTLNHNVMYWYQQKSSQAPKLLFHYYDKDFNNEADTPDNFQSRRPNTSFCFLDIRSPGLGDTAMYLCATSRDRQGLGNEQFFGPGTRLTVL.

This chain uses TRBV11-3 with TRBJ2-2; 8 bases line up with TRBD1. The germline gives CDR1 SGHNT, CDR2 YENEEA. The trim removed 0 bases at V and 2 bases at J, leaving 8 bases unmatched. This CDR3 has 18 amino acids. CDR3 amino acids: CASSLDSPDRGNTGELFF. The CDR3 DNA is TGTGCCAGCAGCTTAGATTCCCCCGACAGGGGAAACACCGGGGAGCTGTTTTTT.

The chain is built from TRBV2 and TRBJ2-3; 7 bases line up with TRBD2. The V segment lost 2 bases and the J segment 2 bases; nucleotides outside the gene matches: 4. Per the germline V gene, CDR1 is SNHLY and CDR2 is FYNNEI. The CDR3 covers 15 residues. The CDR3, as DNA: TGTGCCAGCAGTGAATACCTAGCGGCCACAGATACGCAGTATTTT. Its translation is CASSEYLAATDTQYF.

This clone was detected only a few times. This chain joins TRBV6-6 and TRBJ1-5; TRBD1 aligns across 7 bases. Germline lookup yields CDR1 MNHNY and CDR2 SVGAGI (reference sequence). Trimming removed 5 bases from V and 8 bases from J; junction bases left unmatched: 9. The CDR3 has 14 residues. In DNA, the CDR3 is TGTGCCAGCAGTGACCTGACAGGGTTCAAGCCCCAGCATTTT. Translated, it gives CASSDLTGFKPQHF.

There are a few counts of this clone. The chain has TRBV7-6 and TRBJ1-4; D is ambiguous. CDR3 length: 13 residues. Germline V gene data show CDR1 as SGHVS and CDR2 as FNYEAQ. Trimming removed 4 bases at V and 2 bases at J, with 5 bases between. CDR3 amino acids: CASSSGTNEKLFF. The CDR3 DNA reads as TGTGCCAGCAGCTCGGGGACTAATGAAAAACTGTTTTTT.